This T cell receptor (beta chain) is drawn from a study of T cell repertoires in cytomegalovirus infection. Study-wide background: Both a matching HLA type and CMV infection were indicated by public TCR beta signatures.

TCRdb used MiXCR to reprocess the reads, holding one entry per CDR3 protein. The data hold 600,000 to 800,000 distinct CDR3 sequences, with approximately 24% observed a single time. The table lists this clonotype with many counts. The antigen is undetermined. V lost 4 bases and J 5 bases, leaving 17 bases between the germline ends. The CDR3 runs 15 residues. In germline, CDR1 is SGHVS, CDR2 FQNEAQ. Regarding the study as a whole: The study found HLA-C-restricted CMV-specific TCR beta clonotypes dominating the ex vivo response.

The TCR was taken from a human donor in good health (CMV status not recorded). Some clones in this sample may be carry-over from other donors' samples. The chain uses TRBV7-8 and TRBJ2-5; weak D call: TRBD1 (5 bases). Material for sequencing was CD8+ T cells from PBMCs. The CDR3: CASSSGPTAMETQYF. In DNA form, the CDR3 reads TGTGCCAGCAGCTCCGGACCGACAGCTATGGAGACCCAGTACTTC.